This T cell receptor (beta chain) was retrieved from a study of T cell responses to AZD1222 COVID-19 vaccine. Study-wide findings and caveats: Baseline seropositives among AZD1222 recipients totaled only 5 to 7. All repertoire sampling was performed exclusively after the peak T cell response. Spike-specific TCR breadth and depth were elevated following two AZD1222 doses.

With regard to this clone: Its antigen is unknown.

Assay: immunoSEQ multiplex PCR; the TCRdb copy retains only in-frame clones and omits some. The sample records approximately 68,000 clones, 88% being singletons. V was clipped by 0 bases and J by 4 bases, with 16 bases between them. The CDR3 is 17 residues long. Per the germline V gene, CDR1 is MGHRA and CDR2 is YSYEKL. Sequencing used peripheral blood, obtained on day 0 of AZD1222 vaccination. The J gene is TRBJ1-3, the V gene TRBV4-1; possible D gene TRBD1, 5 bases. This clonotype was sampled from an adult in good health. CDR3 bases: TGCGCCAGCAGCCAAGAGCGGCTCGGGGCGGGGGGAAACACCATATATTTT. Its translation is CASSQERLGAGGNTIYF.